The rows below give T cell receptor beta chains drawn from one sample of a study of blood T cell repertoires in COVID-19. Method: immunoSEQ multiplex PCR; TCRdb's copy keeps in-frame clones and lacks some. There are 80,000 or so clones in the sample; around 92% occur only once, and under 2.5% lies in the top ten. Sequencing was performed on peripheral blood. Receptor source: a woman aged 45-65 years in a cohort sampled during active COVID-19. Both conserved end residues are part of each CDR3. D genes are given only for firm matches. The size field is filled for only some rows; it gives once, few, many or a size class.

d_call	clone_size	v_call	j_call	cdr3_aa	cdr3_nt
NA	NA	TRBV12-3/TRBV12-4	TRBJ2-5	CASSVARGETQYF	TGTGCCAGCAGTGTTGCTAGGGGAGAGACCCAGTACTTC
TRBD2	NA	TRBV29-1	TRBJ2-4	CSVSKTGGAPGVLQYF	TGCAGCGTTTCCAAAACGGGGGGGGCCCCGGGTGTACTCCAGTACTTC
NA	NA	TRBV6-1	TRBJ1-1	CASSERQMNTEAFF	TGTGCCAGCAGTGAAAGACAGATGAACACTGAAGCTTTCTTT
TRBD2	NA	TRBV9	TRBJ2-1	CASSVALAGATNEQFF	TGTGCCAGCAGCGTAGCCCTAGCGGGGGCAACCAATGAGCAGTTCTTC
TRBD1	few	TRBV7-9	TRBJ2-2	CASNGQGSTGELFF	TGTGCCAGCAACGGACAGGGGAGCACCGGGGAGCTGTTTTTT
NA	NA	TRBV28	TRBJ1-2	CASSQFTNGYTF	TGTGCCAGCAGCCAATTCACAAATGGCTACACCTTC
TRBD2	NA	TRBV28	TRBJ2-7	CASSTRTSGRAGEQYF	TGTGCCAGCAGTACCCGGACTAGCGGGAGGGCGGGCGAGCAGTACTTC
NA	NA	TRBV18	TRBJ2-7	CASSPVKGGSEQYF	TGTGCCAGCTCACCGGTGAAGGGAGGTTCCGAGCAGTACTTC
TRBD2	NA	TRBV11-2	TRBJ2-1	CASSQSGTRVIYNEQFF	TGTGCCAGCAGCCAATCCGGGACTAGAGTGATCTATAATGAGCAGTTCTTC
TRBD2	NA	TRBV7-9	TRBJ2-7	CASSPGTSVTYEQYF	TGTGCCAGCAGCCCCGGGACTAGCGTAACCTACGAGCAGTACTTC
NA	NA	TRBV19	TRBJ2-2	CASSGAGQYTGELFF	TGTGCCAGTAGTGGGGCGGGACAGTACACCGGGGAGCTGTTTTTT
NA	NA	TRBV30	TRBJ2-7	CAWNVQGYEQYF	TGTGCCTGGAATGTACAGGGATACGAGCAGTACTTC
NA	NA	TRBV10-2	TRBJ2-7	CASGTYEQYF	TGCGCCAGCGGGACTTACGAGCAGTACTTC
NA	NA	TRBV18	TRBJ1-2	CASSPRLDPRGRGIGGYTF	TGTGCCAGCTCACCCCGCCTGGACCCCAGGGGAAGAGGGATAGGTGGCTACACCTTC
NA	once	TRBV7-2	TRBJ1-2	CVSSPRGRFNYGYTF	TGTGTCAGCAGCCCAAGGGGCAGATTTAACTATGGCTACACCTTC
TRBD1	NA	TRBV5-4	TRBJ1-6	CASSDGQGARGYSPLHF	TGTGCCAGCAGCGACGGACAGGGGGCTAGGGGGTATTCACCCCTCCACTTT
TRBD1	NA	TRBV9	TRBJ2-7	CASSGTGTGGLNRQYF	TGTGCCAGCAGCGGAACCGGGACAGGGGGCTTAAACAGGCAGTACTTC
TRBD2	NA	TRBV5-4	TRBJ2-3	CASSSGLAGASDTQYF	TGTGCCAGCAGCTCTGGACTAGCGGGAGCCTCCGATACGCAGTATTTT
NA	NA	TRBV2	TRBJ1-4	CASKTGPREKLFF	TGTGCCAGCAAGACAGGCCCACGGGAAAAACTGTTTTTT
NA	NA	TRBV10-1	TRBJ2-2	CASSAGEGTGELFF	TGCGCCAGCAGTGCAGGGGAAGGTACCGGGGAGCTGTTTTTT
NA	NA	TRBV5-6	TRBJ1-2	CASSLGGLYGYTF	TGTGCCAGCAGCTTGGGGGGACTCTATGGCTACACCTTC
TRBD1	NA	TRBV10-3	TRBJ2-7	CAISESGQAYEQYF	TGTGCCATCAGTGAATCGGGACAGGCCTACGAGCAGTACTTC
NA	NA	TRBV12-3/TRBV12-4	TRBJ1-4	CASSPGGGKFF	TGTGCCAGCAGTCCTGGGGGCGGAAAATTTTTT
TRBD1	NA	TRBV2	TRBJ1-5	CASSWDRGIGNQPQHF	TGTGCCAGCAGCTGGGACAGGGGTATTGGCAATCAGCCCCAGCATTTT
TRBD1	NA	TRBV27	TRBJ2-7	CASSHLGRTGKVRYEQYF	TGTGCCAGCAGCCACCTCGGGCGGACAGGGAAGGTGCGGTACGAGCAGTACTTC
NA	NA	TRBV5-4	TRBJ2-1	CASSPRGSSYNEQFF	TGTGCCAGCAGCCCTAGGGGGAGTTCCTACAATGAGCAGTTCTTC
TRBD1	few	TRBV7-9	TRBJ2-2	CASSRQGSPGELFF	TGTGCCAGCAGCAGACAGGGGTCCCCCGGGGAGCTGTTTTTT
TRBD1	NA	TRBV2	TRBJ2-7	CASSQDRRSYEQYF	TGTGCCAGCAGTCAGGACAGGAGGTCCTACGAGCAGTACTTC
NA	NA	TRBV29-1	TRBJ2-1	CSGQQESSYNEQFF	TGCAGCGGACAACAGGAGAGCTCCTACAATGAGCAGTTCTTC
TRBD2	NA	TRBV6-2/TRBV6-3	TRBJ2-5	CASSSGEGRKRTQYF	TGTGCCAGCAGCTCGGGGGAGGGACGTAAGCGGACCCAGTACTTC
TRBD2	once	TRBV28	TRBJ2-1	CASSYTSGSWNEQFF	TGTGCCAGCAGCTATACTAGCGGGTCCTGGAATGAGCAGTTCTTC